The next 17 T cell receptor beta chains were all read from a single sample in a study of blood T cell repertoires in COVID-19. Measured with immunoSEQ multiplex PCR; TCRdb has only the in-frame clones, and not every one. The sample shows over 50,000 clones, 90% of them seen only once. The sample comprised peripheral blood. Receptor source: a human donor with active COVID-19. The donor label of this sample is uncertain.

The rearrangement links TRBV6-6 to TRBJ1-4; D gene unclear. The germline V gene encodes CDR1 MNHNY and CDR2 SVGAGI (reference sequence). The V gene lost 1 base and the J gene lost 0 bases, with 9 bases spanning the gap. This CDR3 is 16 amino acids long. This CDR3 is CASSYYSQTTNEKLFF. The CDR3 DNA reads as TGTGCCAGCAGTTACTACTCACAGACAACTAATGAAAAACTGTTTTTT.

V usage is TRBV5-6 and J usage is TRBJ1-2; D is possibly TRBD1 (5 bases). Germline CDR1 reads SGHDT; CDR2 reads YYEEEE. This CDR3 is 15 amino acids long. V lost 2 bases to trimming and J lost 4 bases, with 15 bases between them. The CDR3 coding sequence is TGTGCCAGCAGCTTAACCGGGGGAAGAGGCTATGGCTACACCTTC. Its protein is CASSLTGGRGYGYTF.

This sequence joins TRBV19 and TRBJ2-1, with 7 bases matching TRBD2. Trimming removed 10 bases from V and 0 bases from J; junction bases left unmatched: 6. The germline V gene has CDR1 LNHDA and CDR2 SQIVND (reference sequence). The CDR3 has 14 amino acids. The CDR3: CATAGRVSYNEQFF. CDR3 nucleotides: TGTGCCACCGCGGGGAGGGTCTCCTACAATGAGCAGTTCTTC.

This clone was detected once. V gene TRBV24-1 combines with J gene TRBJ2-2; tentative D call: TRBD1 (6 bases). The CDR3 is made up of 18 amino acids. Deletions cut 4 bases from V and 1 base from J, with 18 bases between. The germline V gene encodes CDR1 KGHDR and CDR2 SFDVKD. CDR3 bases: TGTGCCACCAGTGACCCGGGCACAGGGCAAGGGAACACCGGGGAGCTGTTTTTT. Residues: CATSDPGTGQGNTGELFF.

The CDR3 loop reads CASRRGQNSGNTIYF. For the CDR3, the DNA is TGTGCCAGCAGACGGGGACAGAACTCTGGAAACACCATATATTTT. The chain couples TRBV28 to TRBJ1-3; 7 nucleotides line up with TRBD1. V lost 6 bases, J lost 0 bases, and 5 bases stayed unmatched. CDR1 is MDHEN, CDR2 SYDVKM, per germline. CDR3 size: 15 residues. Supplemented by reference TRBV28 and TRBJ1-3, the full variable domain reads DVKVTQSSRYLVKRTGEKVFLECVQDMDHENMFWYRQDPGLGLRLIYFSYDVKMKEKGDIPEGYSVSREKKERFSLILESASTNQTSMYLCASRRGQNSGNTIYFGEGSWLTVV.

The chain employs TRBV20-1 and TRBJ1-2, with D maybe TRBD1 (6 bases). The CDR3 contains 11 residues. The V gene's germline CDR1 is DFQATT and CDR2 SNEGSKA (reference sequence). V lost 4 bases to trimming and J lost 6 bases, with 9 bases between them. CDR3 residues: CSANRVNGYTF. CDR3 DNA: TGCAGTGCTAACAGGGTTAATGGCTACACCTTC.

The V call is TRBV27, the J call TRBJ2-3, with 10 bases identical to TRBD2. This CDR3 contains 14 residues. J lost 5 bases, V lost 4 bases, and 3 bases had no gene match. Germline assignment: CDR1 MNHEY and CDR2 SMNVEV (reference sequence). In DNA form, the CDR3 reads TGTGCCAGCAGTTCCACTAGCGGGAAAGATACGCAGTATTTT. Translating gives CASSSTSGKDTQYF.

This chain connects TRBV7-9 to TRBJ2-7; TRBD1 matches 10 bases. V trimming: 4 bases; J trimming: 6 bases; junction bases outside the gene matches: 9. The CDR3 spans 15 residues. Germline CDR1 SEHNR, CDR2 FQNEAQ (reference sequence). CDR3 in amino acids: CASSSSGTGASEQYF. CDR3 bases: TGTGCCAGCAGCTCCTCCGGGACAGGGGCCAGCGAGCAGTACTTC.

This sequence joins TRBV9 and TRBJ1-1; maybe TRBD1 (6 bases). V was shortened by 0 bases and J by 5 bases, with 17 bases between the two germline ends. Germline V gene sequence: CDR1 SGDLS, CDR2 YYNGEE. This CDR3 has 16 residues. CDR3 nucleotides: TGTGCCAGCAGCGTAGCCGTAACAGGGAGAGAGACTGAAGCTTTCTTT. It translates to CASSVAVTGRETEAFF. Filled out from reference TRBV9 and TRBJ1-1, the complete variable domain reads DSGVTQTPKHLITATGQRVTLRCSPRSGDLSVYWYQQSLDQGLQFLIQYYNGEERAKGNILERFSAQQFPDLHSELNLSSLELGDSALYFCASSVAVTGRETEAFFGQGTRLTVV.

The chain employs TRBV6-5 and TRBJ1-3; 7 bases agree with TRBD1. The CDR3 is 14 amino acids. Germline V lookup: CDR1 MNHEY, CDR2 SVGAGI. Trimming took 8 bases from V and 2 from J; bases not matched to a gene: 6. This chain's CDR3 is CASGRDSTGNTIYF. The CDR3 region has the DNA TGTGCCAGCGGTAGGGACAGCACTGGAAACACCATATATTTT.

The V and J genes are TRBV7-9 and TRBJ2-7; D uncertain. V was pared by 0 bases and J by 7 bases, with 16 bases between. Germline loops: CDR1 SEHNR, CDR2 FQNEAQ (reference sequence). The CDR3 is 15 amino acids. CDR3 in DNA: TGTGCCAGCAGCTTAGCGGGCAAGAGTGGGTCGGAGCAGTACTTC. Translated, it gives CASSLAGKSGSEQYF. The full variable domain, its missing parts supplied by reference TRBV7-9 and TRBJ2-7, is DTGVSQNPRHKITKRGQNVTFRCDPISEHNRLYWYRQTLGQGPEFLTYFQNEAQLEKSRLLSDRFSAERPKGSFSTLEIQRTEQGDSAMYLCASSLAGKSGSEQYFGPGTRLTVT.

This clone occurred once. The gene calls are TRBV7-2 and TRBJ1-5; D possibly corresponds to TRBD1 (5 bases). Trimming stripped 1 base from V and 4 bases from J, with 8 bases between. Germline V gene data show CDR1 as SGHTA and CDR2 as FQGNSA. The CDR3 contains 14 residues. The chain's CDR3 is CASSLGGGNQPQHF. The CDR3 DNA sequence: TGTGCCAGCAGCTTAGGCGGGGGTAATCAGCCCCAGCATTTT.

CDR3 sequence: CASSRYSYEQYF. The DNA for the CDR3 is TGTGCCAGCAGCCGTTACAGTTACGAGCAGTACTTC. The chain carries TRBV6-5 and TRBJ2-7; no firm D call. CDR3 length: 12 residues. Germline V CDR1 and CDR2: MNHEY, SVGAGI. V was trimmed by 6 bases and J by 4 bases, leaving 10 bases between them.

The V and J genes are TRBV5-1 and TRBJ1-1; no firm D call. The germline gives CDR1 SGHRS, CDR2 YFSETQ. V lost 0 bases and J lost 1, with 10 bases in between. The CDR3 loop spans 15 amino acids. The CDR3 sequence is CASSLGQATNTEAFF. CDR3 in DNA: TGCGCCAGCAGCTTGGGGCAGGCCACGAACACTGAAGCTTTCTTT.

V gene TRBV5-6 combines with J gene TRBJ2-7; 9 bases are shared with TRBD1. Germline CDR1 SGHDT, CDR2 YYEEEE. The CDR3 is 12 amino acids. V dropped 3 bases and J dropped 6; count of bases not matched to a gene: 1. CDR3 nucleotides: TGTGCCAGCAGCTCGGGACAGGGCGAGCAGTACTTC. This gives the protein CASSSGQGEQYF.

A single count supports this clone. This chain joins TRBV28 and TRBJ1-3; the D is unclear. V dropped 5 bases and J dropped 0 bases, with 8 bases sitting between them. The CDR3 extends over 14 amino acids. Germline-derived CDR1 and CDR2 are MDHEN and SYDVKM. CDR3 amino acids: CASSPFSSGNTIYF. CDR3 nucleotides: TGTGCCAGCAGTCCGTTCTCCTCTGGAAACACCATATATTTT.

The CDR3 here is CASSLRDRGEKLFF. The CDR3 region has the DNA TGCGCCAGCAGCCTCCGGGACAGAGGTGAAAAACTGTTTTTT. The V and J genes are TRBV5-1 and TRBJ1-4, with TRBD1 matching 7 bases. The CDR3 length is 14 residues. The V segment lost 4 bases and the J segment 7 bases; nucleotides outside the gene matches: 7. The germline gives CDR1 SGHRS, CDR2 YFSETQ.